This record concerns one T cell receptor beta chain sequence. The sample comes from a study of shared clonotypes between healthy human individuals. Generated by immunoSEQ multiplex PCR, the TCRdb table keeps only in-frame clones and is missing some. The data hold approximately 1,500,000 clones, with roughly 96% observed a single time. Sequences were obtained from naive CD4+ T cells sorted from blood. Subset specified: CD45RA+ positively selected. The clonotype was recovered from a man between 25 and 39 years old in good health.

CDR3 DNA: TGTGCCAGCTGGGAGAGCGGGAGACCACCTAATGAGCAGTTCTTC. Translated, it gives CASWESGRPPNEQFF. This sequence joins TRBV28 and TRBJ2-1, with 8 bases matching TRBD2. Germline trimming cut 8 bases from V and 7 bases from J; bases unmatched to any gene: 13. Germline CDR1 is MDHEN and CDR2 is SYDVKM. The CDR3 runs to 15 residues.